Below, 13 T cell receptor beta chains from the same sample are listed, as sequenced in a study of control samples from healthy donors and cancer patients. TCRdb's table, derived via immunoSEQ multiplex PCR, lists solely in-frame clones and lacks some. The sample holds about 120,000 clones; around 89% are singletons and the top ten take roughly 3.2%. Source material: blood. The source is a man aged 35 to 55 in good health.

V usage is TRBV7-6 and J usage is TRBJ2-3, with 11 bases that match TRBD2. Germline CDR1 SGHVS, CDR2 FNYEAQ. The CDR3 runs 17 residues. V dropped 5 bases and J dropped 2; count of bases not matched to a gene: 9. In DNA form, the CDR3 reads TGTGCCAGCAGCGACAGGGCTAGCGGGGGGTTCACAGATACGCAGTATTTT. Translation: CASSDRASGGFTDTQYF.

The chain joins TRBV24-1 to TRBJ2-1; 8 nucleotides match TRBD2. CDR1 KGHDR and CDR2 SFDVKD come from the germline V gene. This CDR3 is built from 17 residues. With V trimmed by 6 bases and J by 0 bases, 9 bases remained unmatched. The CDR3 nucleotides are TGTGCCACCAGTACGGGAGGGCACTTGAGCTCCTACAATGAGCAGTTCTTC. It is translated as CATSTGGHLSSYNEQFF.

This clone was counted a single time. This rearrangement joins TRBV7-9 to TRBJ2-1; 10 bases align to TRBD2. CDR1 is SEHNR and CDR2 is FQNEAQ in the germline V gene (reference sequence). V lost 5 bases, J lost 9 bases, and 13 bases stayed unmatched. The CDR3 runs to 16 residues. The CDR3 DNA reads TGTGCCAGCAGCCCACAGCGGGGGGGCCGCGTCGGTGAGCAGTTCTTC. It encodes CASSPQRGGRVGEQFF.

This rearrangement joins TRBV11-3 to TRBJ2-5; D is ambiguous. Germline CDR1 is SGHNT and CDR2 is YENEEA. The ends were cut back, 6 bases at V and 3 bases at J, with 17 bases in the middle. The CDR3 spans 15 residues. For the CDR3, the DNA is TGTGCCAGCAGTACTCCGTGGGTCCGGGAAGAGACCCAGTACTTC. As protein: CASSTPWVREETQYF. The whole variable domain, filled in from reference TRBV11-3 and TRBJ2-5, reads EAGVVQSPRYKIIEKKQPVAFWCNPISGHNTLYWYLQNLGQGPELLIRYENEEAVDDSQLPKDRFSAERLKGVDSTLKIQPAELGDSAVYLCASSTPWVREETQYFGPGTRLLVL.

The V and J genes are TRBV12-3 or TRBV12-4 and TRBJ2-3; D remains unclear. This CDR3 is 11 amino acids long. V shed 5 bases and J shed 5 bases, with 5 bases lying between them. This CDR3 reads CASSPLDTQYF. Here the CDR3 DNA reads TGTGCCAGCAGTCCCCTAGATACGCAGTATTTT.

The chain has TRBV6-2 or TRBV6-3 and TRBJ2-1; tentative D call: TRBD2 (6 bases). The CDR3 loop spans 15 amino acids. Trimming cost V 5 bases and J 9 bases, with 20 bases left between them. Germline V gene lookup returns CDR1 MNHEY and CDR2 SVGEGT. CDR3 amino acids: CASSPPGLWGSEQFF. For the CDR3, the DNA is TGTGCCAGCAGTCCACCGGGACTTTGGGGCAGTGAGCAGTTCTTC.

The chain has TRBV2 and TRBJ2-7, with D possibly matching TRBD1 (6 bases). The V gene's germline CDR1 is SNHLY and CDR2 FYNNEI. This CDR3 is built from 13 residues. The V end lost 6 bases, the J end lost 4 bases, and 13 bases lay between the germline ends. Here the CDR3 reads CASSRQAKYEQYF. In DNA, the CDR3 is TGTGCCAGCAGCCGACAGGCCAAATACGAGCAGTACTTC.

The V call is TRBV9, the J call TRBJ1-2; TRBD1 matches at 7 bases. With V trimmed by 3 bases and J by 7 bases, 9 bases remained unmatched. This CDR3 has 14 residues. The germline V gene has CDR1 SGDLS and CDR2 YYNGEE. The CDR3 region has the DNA TGTGCCAGCAGCGCTCCCCCGTCAGGGGGTGGCTACACCTTC. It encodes CASSAPPSGGGYTF.

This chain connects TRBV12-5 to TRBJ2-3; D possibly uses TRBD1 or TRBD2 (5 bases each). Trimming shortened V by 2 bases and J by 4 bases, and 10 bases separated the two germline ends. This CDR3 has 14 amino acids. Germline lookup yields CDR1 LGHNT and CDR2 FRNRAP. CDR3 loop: CASGLRVGADTQYF. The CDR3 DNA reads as TGTGCTAGTGGTTTGAGGGTGGGGGCAGATACGCAGTATTTT. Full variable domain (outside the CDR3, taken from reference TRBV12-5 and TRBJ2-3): DARVTQTPRHKVTEMGQEVTMRCQPILGHNTVFWYRQTMMQGLELLAYFRNRAPLDDSGMPKDRFSAEMPDATLATLKIQPSEPRDSAVYFCASGLRVGADTQYFGPGTRLTVL.

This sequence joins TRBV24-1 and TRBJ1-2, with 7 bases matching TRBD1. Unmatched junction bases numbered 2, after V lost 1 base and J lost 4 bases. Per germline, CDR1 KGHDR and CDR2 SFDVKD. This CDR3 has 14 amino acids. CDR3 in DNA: TGTGCCACCAGTGATTTAGGACAGGCCTATGGCTACACCTTC. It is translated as CATSDLGQAYGYTF.

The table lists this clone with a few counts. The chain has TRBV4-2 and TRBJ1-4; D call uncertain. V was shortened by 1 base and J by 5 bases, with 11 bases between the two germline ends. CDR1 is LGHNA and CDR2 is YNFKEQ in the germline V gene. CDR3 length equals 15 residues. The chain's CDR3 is CASSQVDALNEKLFF. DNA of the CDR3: TGTGCCAGCAGCCAAGTAGATGCCTTGAATGAAAAACTGTTTTTT.

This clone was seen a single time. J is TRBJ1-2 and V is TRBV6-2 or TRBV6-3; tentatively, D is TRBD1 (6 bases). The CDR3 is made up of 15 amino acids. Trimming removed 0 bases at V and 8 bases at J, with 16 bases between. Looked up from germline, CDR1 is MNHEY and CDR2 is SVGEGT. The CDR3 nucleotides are TGTGCCAGCAGTTACTCGTCCAGGGGAGGTTTAGGCTACACCTTC. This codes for CASSYSSRGGLGYTF.

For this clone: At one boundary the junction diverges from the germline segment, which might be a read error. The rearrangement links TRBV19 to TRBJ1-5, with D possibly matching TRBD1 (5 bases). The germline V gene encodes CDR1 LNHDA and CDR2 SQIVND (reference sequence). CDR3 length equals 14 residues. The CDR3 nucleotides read TGTGCCAGTAGTATAGTGCCTGGACACCCTAATATGGATTTT. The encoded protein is CASSIVPGHPNMDF.